This TCR beta chain was obtained from a study of blood T cell repertoires in COVID-19. Authors' processing steps: Amplified reference gene primers provided the basis for estimating nucleated cell counts. Assay: immunoSEQ multiplex PCR; the TCRdb copy retains only in-frame clones and omits some. V and J calls and clone size are copied from that table; D and trimming were computed from the DNA. The sample contains 450,000 or so clones, over 75% of which appear only once. It was during active infection that Seattle patients were enrolled and then longitudinally followed. Germline-derived CDR1 and CDR2 are SGHNT and YYREEE (reference sequence). The germline V and J ends were trimmed by 1 base and 8 bases, with 7 bases remaining between them. CDR3 length equals 12 residues.

The chain combines TRBV5-4 with TRBJ1-5; D may be TRBD1 (5 bases). Sequenced: peripheral blood. The TCR comes from a woman aged 40 to 55 with COVID-19, enrolled during active disease. CDR3 residues: CASSLRGEPQHF. CDR3 DNA: TGTGCCAGCAGCTTGAGGGGCGAGCCCCAGCATTTT.